The 10 T cell receptor beta chains reported below all come from one sample, sequenced in a study of shared clonotypes between healthy human individuals. Assay used: immunoSEQ multiplex PCR; TCRdb lists only in-frame clones, some missing. This table has about 1 million clones, about 77% appearing once. The sequenced sample was memory CD4+ T cells sorted from blood. The subset here: CD45RA-negative fraction. These receptors all stem from a man aged 18 to 35 in good health.

The chain recombines TRBV5-6 with TRBJ2-5; 12 nucleotides line up with TRBD2. Per germline, CDR1 SGHDT and CDR2 YYEEEE. This CDR3 is built from 16 residues. V was pared by 4 bases and J by 5 bases, with 9 bases of the junction left unmatched. CDR3 region: CASSPTSGRGWETQYF. The CDR3 DNA reads as TGTGCCAGCAGCCCGACTAGCGGGAGAGGGTGGGAGACCCAGTACTTC.

The chain is built from TRBV30 and TRBJ2-4, with D uncertain. CDR1 and CDR2 from the germline V gene are GTSNPN and SVGIG (reference sequence). Trimming pared 3 bases from V and 1 base from J, leaving 7 bases between. The CDR3 spans 13 residues. The CDR3 loop reads CAWSLWAKNIQYF. The CDR3 DNA sequence: TGTGCCTGGAGCTTGTGGGCCAAAAACATTCAGTACTTC.

CDR3 residues: CASSSGLAQYF. For the CDR3, the DNA is TGCGCCAGCAGCTCGGGACTGGCGCAGTATTTT. The genes are TRBV5-1 and TRBJ2-3, with D maybe TRBD2 (6 bases). The CDR3 is made up of 11 amino acids. With 3 bases removed from V and 10 bases from J, the gap between germline ends came to 9 bases. Germline V gives CDR1 SGHRS, CDR2 YFSETQ.

The V and J genes are TRBV6-6 and TRBJ1-1; TRBD1 is a possible D gene (6 bases). Germline assignment: CDR1 MNHNY and CDR2 SVGAGI (reference sequence). V lost 7 bases and J lost 3, with 15 bases in between. This CDR3 is built from 14 residues. The chain's CDR3 is CASIPGGGDTEAFF. In DNA, the CDR3 is TGTGCCAGCATACCGGGAGGGGGGGACACTGAAGCTTTCTTT.

A note on this clone: Other DNA sequences in this sample translate to the same CDR3. The chain is built from TRBV19 and TRBJ2-7; 9 bases align to TRBD1. Germline V CDR1 and CDR2: LNHDA, SQIVND (reference sequence). The CDR3 is made up of 14 amino acids. Trimming at V came to 6 bases and at J to 2 bases, leaving 5 bases not matched to a gene. The CDR3 is CASSPGTGTYEQYF. The CDR3 coding sequence is TGTGCCAGTAGCCCCGGGACAGGGACCTACGAGCAGTACTTC.

In this sample, this clone turned up a few times. The rearrangement uses TRBV2 and TRBJ1-5; no definite D call. The V gene's germline CDR1 is SNHLY and CDR2 FYNNEI. CDR3 length: 14 residues. The germline V and J ends were trimmed by 4 bases and 8 bases, with 15 bases remaining between them. CDR3 nucleotide sequence: TGTGCCAGCAGTGGTCACCTCGAAGACGAGCCCCAGCATTTT. This codes for CASSGHLEDEPQHF.

V usage is TRBV30 and J usage is TRBJ1-2; D uncertain. This CDR3 contains 14 residues. CDR1 and CDR2 from the germline V gene are GTSNPN and SVGIG (reference sequence). V lost 0 bases, J lost 2 bases, and 10 bases lay in between. CDR3 bases: TGTGCCTGGAGTGTACGGATCAGCAACTATGGCTACACCTTC. Translated, it gives CAWSVRISNYGYTF.

Turning to this clone: Within the sample, other DNA sequences also encode this same CDR3. The chain combines TRBV28 with TRBJ1-5; possibly TRBD1 for D (6 bases). The germline V gene has CDR1 MDHEN and CDR2 SYDVKM. This CDR3 has 15 residues. Trimming shortened V by 5 bases and J by 2 bases, and 13 bases separated the two germline ends. CDR3 protein: CASSLQGGGNQPQHF. CDR3 DNA: TGTGCCAGCAGTCTACAGGGAGGAGGCAATCAGCCCCAGCATTTT.

This clone occurred once. The chain joins TRBV7-6 to TRBJ1-5; D possibly corresponds to TRBD1 (5 bases). Trimming removed 5 bases at V and 3 bases at J, with 20 bases between. This CDR3 comprises 17 residues. Germline CDR1 reads SGHVS; CDR2 reads FNYEAQ. The CDR3 DNA sequence: TGTGCCAGCAGCCGCTTTTCAGCGACGGGACTCAATCAGCCCCAGCATTTT. Translated, it gives CASSRFSATGLNQPQHF.

In its sample, this clone was seen once. The chain employs TRBV6-6 and TRBJ2-7; 15 nucleotides align to TRBD2. This CDR3 comprises 15 residues. Trimming cost V 11 bases and J 3 bases; bases outside gene matches: 8. The germline CDR1 and CDR2 sequences are MNHNY and SVGAGI (reference sequence). CDR3 residues: CAVGLAGGPHYEQYF. DNA of the CDR3: TGTGCCGTCGGACTAGCGGGGGGGCCTCACTACGAGCAGTACTTC.